This T cell receptor beta chain is drawn from a study of neoadjuvant anti-PD-1 for oral cavity cancer. Generated by immunoSEQ multiplex PCR, the TCRdb table keeps only in-frame clones and is missing some. Among around 81,000 clones listed, less than 85% were seen once. Findings and caveats of the study: TCR analyses covered only a few patients per response group. Higher pretreatment Treg/Th17 ratios tracked higher pretreatment blood clonality.

The CDR3 contains 11 residues. Between the trimmed V and J ends, which lost 1 base and 10 bases, there was a span of 5 bases. Germline V gene sequence: CDR1 ENHRY, CDR2 SYGVKD. Comment on this clone: Its antigen is undetermined.

This chain uses TRBV10-3 with TRBJ2-1; the D is unclear. The specimen comprised PBMCs, sampled before nivolumab (anti-PD-1) treatment. This clonotype was sampled from a person between 40 and 85 years old with oral cavity squamous cell carcinoma. In DNA form, the CDR3 reads TGTGCCATCAGTGAGTTGGTCGAGCAGTTCTTC. It encodes CAISELVEQFF.